This T cell receptor beta chain was documented in a study of CD8+CD57+ T cells in acquired aplastic anemia. On the study more broadly: Sorted CD4+ and CD8+ cells gave an average of approximately 3 ug of DNA.

Template material for TCR beta VDJ and CDR3 profiling consisted of genomic DNA. TCRdb called the reads again in MiXCR, with one record for every CDR3 protein. The repertoire holds around 250,000 distinct CDR3 sequences, with approximately 56% as singletons. This CDR3 spans 14 amino acids. The ends were cut back, 0 bases at V and 0 bases at J, with 9 bases in the middle. Germline CDR1 SQVTM, CDR2 ANQGSEA. Comment on this clonotype: Its antigen is unknown.

Study-wide points: Patients and controls had in common twenty-nine CD8+ CDR3 sequences. Controls did not differ significantly from patients in CD8+ Simpson's diversity.

The rearrangement joins TRBV29-1 to TRBJ2-7; D is perhaps TRBD2 (5 bases). The receptor's source is a human donor with severe aplastic anemia or a healthy control (not recorded which). Sequencing input: sorted CD4+, CD8+, or CD8+CD57+ T cells (not recorded which) from PBMCs. The CDR3 region is CSVEEDSPSYEQYF. The CDR3 nucleotides are TGCAGCGTTGAAGAGGACTCACCCTCCTACGAGCAGTACTTC.